One sample yielded the 7 T cell receptor beta chains listed below, sequenced in a study of OX40 agonist ivuxolimab in advanced cancers. Library prep was done by the immunoSEQ multiplex PCR assay. Sourced from immuneACCESS, this table was stored by TCRdb with only in-frame sequences that have V and J called. A share of the clones is absent; for the studies checked, an unresolved V gene accounts for under half, and the remainder has no known explanation. Here the sample has roughly 40,000 clones; 70% to 85% occur a single time. The ten largest clones capture around 23% of the sample. The material sequenced was CD4+ or CD8+ T cells sorted from blood, taken in a trial of the OX40 agonist ivuxolimab. All receptors derive from an adult with an advanced solid tumor such as melanoma, head and neck, liver or kidney cancer.

This sequence joins TRBV7-9 and TRBJ2-1, with a weak D call TRBD1 (5 bases). Trimming removed 2 bases from V and 1 base from J, with 15 bases in between. Germline loops: CDR1 SEHNR, CDR2 FQNEAQ (reference sequence). The CDR3 length is 17 residues. CDR3 DNA: TGTGCCAGCAGCTTAACACAGACAGTAGAATCCTACAATGAGCAGTTCTTC. Its protein is CASSLTQTVESYNEQFF.

This clone was recorded once. This rearrangement joins TRBV9 to TRBJ2-1, with 12 bases identical to TRBD2. This CDR3 has 17 residues. Germline-derived CDR1 and CDR2 are SGDLS and YYNGEE. The trim removed 3 bases at V and 4 bases at J, leaving 8 bases unmatched. CDR3 region: CASSGRLAGVSYNEQFF. The CDR3, as DNA: TGTGCCAGCAGCGGACGACTAGCGGGAGTGTCGTACAATGAGCAGTTCTTC.

V and J are TRBV7-3 and TRBJ1-1; D remains ambiguous. The germline V gene has CDR1 SGHTA and CDR2 FQGTGA. Trimming stripped 0 bases from V and 3 bases from J, with 5 bases between. The length of the CDR3 is 13 residues. CDR3 loop: CASSLTGDTEAFF. CDR3 nucleotides: TGTGCCAGCAGCTTAACTGGGGACACTGAAGCTTTCTTT.

This clone was detected a few times. J is TRBJ2-2 and V is TRBV11-1; 11 bases align to TRBD2. J lost 7 bases, V lost 4 bases, and 11 bases had no gene match. In germline, CDR1 is SGHAT, CDR2 FQDESV (reference sequence). The CDR3 has 17 amino acids. The CDR3 coding sequence is TGTGCCAGCAGCTACCAGGTACTAGCGGGAGATGTCGGGGAGCTGTTTTTT. This encodes CASSYQVLAGDVGELFF.

This clone was seen only a few times. The J gene is TRBJ1-2, the V gene TRBV9; maybe TRBD1 (5 bases). The CDR3 spans 17 residues. Germline CDR1 is SGDLS and CDR2 is YYNGEE. The V end was cut by 1 base, the J end by 4 bases, with 20 bases between. The CDR3 DNA sequence: TGTGCCAGCAGCGTAAGTTGGAACCGGGGCGAAACCTATGGCTACACCTTC. Translated, it gives CASSVSWNRGETYGYTF.

The genes are TRBV7-2 and TRBJ2-1; 11 bases agree with TRBD2. V was clipped by 4 bases and J by 7 bases; unmatched bases: 6. CDR1 and CDR2 (germline): SGHTA, FQGNSA. This CDR3 contains 15 residues. CDR3 bases: TGTGCCAGCAGCTCATTAGCGGGGGGGGTGAATGAGCAGTTCTTC. Encoded protein: CASSSLAGGVNEQFF.

The rearrangement joins TRBV6-5 to TRBJ2-7; D is possibly TRBD2 (6 bases). The germline CDR1 and CDR2 sequences are MNHEY and SVGAGI. The CDR3 length is 15 residues. The V gene lost 8 bases and the J gene lost 0 bases, with 17 bases spanning the gap. The CDR3, as DNA: TGTGCCAGCGCGAGTAGGGTAGCGGCCTCCTACGAGCAGTACTTC. This translates into CASASRVAASYEQYF.